These T cell receptor beta chains were read from a single sample in a study of cytomegalovirus exposure and HLA in healthy donors. Produced via immunoSEQ multiplex PCR; TCRdb's table is partial and in-frame only. The repertoire has around 190,000 clones, roughly four fifths of them found once; the top ten carry about 1.8%. The specimen sequenced was PBMCs. The receptors were sampled from a man between 18 and 29 years old in good health and CMV-seronegative. Both conserved end residues are part of each CDR3. A D gene is named only where the DNA matches it firmly. Only part of the rows carry a size: once, few, many, or a class if the clone is expanded.

v_call	cdr3_length	j_call	d_call	clone_size	cdr3_nt	cdr3_aa
TRBV6-4	15	TRBJ2-1	TRBD2	once	TGTGCCAGCAGTGTATTAGCGGGACCTTACAATGAGCAGTTCTTC	CASSVLAGPYNEQFF
TRBV7-9	14	TRBJ1-6	TRBD1	-	TGTGCCAGCAGCTTAGCGGACAGGAATTCACCCCTCCACTTT	CASSLADRNSPLHF
TRBV10-1	15	TRBJ1-5	TRBD1	-	TGCGCCAGCAGTGACCCGGACAGGGACACTCAGCCCCAGCATTTT	CASSDPDRDTQPQHF
TRBV13	16	TRBJ2-1	TRBD1	-	TGTGCCAGCAGCCCTAGGGGACAGGGACCCTACAATGAGCAGTTCTTC	CASSPRGQGPYNEQFF
TRBV19	13	TRBJ1-2	TRBD1	-	TGTGCCAGTAGTTGGGGACAGAATTATGGCTACACCTTC	CASSWGQNYGYTF
TRBV7-2	13	TRBJ1-2	TRBD1	-	TGTGCCAGCAGCTCTTTACAGGGGTCTGGCTACACCTTC	CASSSLQGSGYTF
TRBV5-1	14	TRBJ2-3	TRBD2	-	TGCGCCAGCTCGCGGACTAGCGGAGCAGATACGCAGTATTTT	CASSRTSGADTQYF
TRBV19	15	TRBJ2-5	TRBD1	once	TGTGCCACCAAAGGGGTGGCAGGGGGCGAAGAGACCCAGTACTTC	CATKGVAGGEETQYF
TRBV19	14	TRBJ2-6	TRBD1	-	TGTGCCAGTAGTTCTCGGACAGGGGGCGACGTCCTGACTTTC	CASSSRTGGDVLTF
TRBV9	16	TRBJ2-1	TRBD2	-	TGTGCCAGCAGCCCTCGACTAGCGGGGGACTACAATGAGCAGTTCTTC	CASSPRLAGDYNEQFF
TRBV7-8	16	TRBJ2-2	-	-	TGTGCCAGCAGCGAGGGGGTCAGGGTAGACACCGGGGAGCTGTTTTTT	CASSEGVRVDTGELFF
TRBV6-4	17	TRBJ2-7	-	-	TGTGCCAGCAGTGACCCCACAAATTTAGCCTTCTCCTACGAGCAGTACTTC	CASSDPTNLAFSYEQYF
TRBV4-1	15	TRBJ1-1	-	-	TGCGCCAGCAGCCCTCAGGCAGGGATCCACACTGAAGCTTTCTTT	CASSPQAGIHTEAFF
TRBV6-5	15	TRBJ2-1	-	-	TGTGCCAGCAGTTACTCGTTCGCGGGGAACAATGAGCAGTTCTTC	CASSYSFAGNNEQFF
TRBV29-1	13	TRBJ1-3	TRBD1	-	TGCAGAAAAACAGGGGCCTCTGGAAACACCATATATTTT	CRKTGASGNTIYF
TRBV4-1	14	TRBJ1-4	-	-	TGCGCCAGCAGCCAGAGGGATAGAAATGAAAAACTGTTTTTT	CASSQRDRNEKLFF
TRBV5-1	15	TRBJ1-5	TRBD1	-	TGCGCCAGCAGCGTGACAGGGGGCGCGGGTCAGCCCCAGCATTTT	CASSVTGGAGQPQHF
TRBV30	13	TRBJ2-7	TRBD1	-	TGTGCCTGGAAAGACAGGGGCACCTACGAGCAGTACTTC	CAWKDRGTYEQYF
TRBV18	15	TRBJ2-1	TRBD2	-	TGTGCCAGCTCGCCCGCTAGCGGGACATCCAATGAGCAGTTCTTC	CASSPASGTSNEQFF
TRBV4-3	15	TRBJ1-1	-	-	TGCGCCAGCAGCCAAGATGTCAGGGAGAACACTGAAGCTTTCTTT	CASSQDVRENTEAFF
TRBV7-9	15	TRBJ2-1	-	-	TGTGCCAGCAGCTATGGCCGGGACACAGCCCGTGAGCAGTTCTTC	CASSYGRDTAREQFF
TRBV14	13	TRBJ2-3	-	once	TGTGCCAGCAGCCCCCGGTACACAGATACGCAGTATTTT	CASSPRYTDTQYF
TRBV4-2	16	TRBJ2-3	TRBD2	few	TGTGCCAGCAGCCAAGATGGGACTAGCGGCCAAGATACGCAGTATTTT	CASSQDGTSGQDTQYF
TRBV7-6	22	TRBJ2-7	TRBD1	few	TGTGCCAGCAGCTTAGGGTGGGCGCAGACAGGGGGAATACCTTCTATTTCCTACGAGCAGTACTTC	CASSLGWAQTGGIPSISYEQYF
TRBV4-1	16	TRBJ2-3	TRBD2	few	TGCGCCAGCAGCCCTAATCGGGGGGGGCGCACAGATACGCAGTATTTT	CASSPNRGGRTDTQYF
TRBV6-6	12	TRBJ2-5	-	-	TGTGCCAGCGGAGGGACGACGGAGGCCCAGTACTTC	CASGGTTEAQYF
TRBV9	13	TRBJ1-2	TRBD1	-	TGTGCCAGCAGCGTCTTACAGGGGCGGGGCTACACCTTC	CASSVLQGRGYTF
TRBV2	15	TRBJ2-5	TRBD2	once	TGTGCCAGCAGTGAAATGCGCGGGAGTGGAGAGACCCAGTACTTC	CASSEMRGSGETQYF
TRBV2	11	TRBJ1-1	-	-	TGTGCCAGACGAGGGGGAACTGAAGCTTTCTTT	CARRGGTEAFF